These 19 T cell receptor beta chains originate from one sample sequenced in a study of neoadjuvant anti-PD-1 for oral cavity cancer. Sequenced by immunoSEQ multiplex PCR; TCRdb stores in-frame clones only, minus some. Counted here are roughly 7,000 clones, 50% to 75% occurring once; the ten biggest clones make up approximately 6%. The source was tumor tissue, collected before nivolumab (anti-PD-1) treatment. The source of these receptors is a person aged 35 to 85 with oral cavity squamous cell carcinoma.

This clone is a singleton in its sample. The chain couples TRBV7-9 to TRBJ1-1; D not resolved. Germline CDR1 reads SEHNR; CDR2 reads FQNEAQ (reference sequence). The CDR3 has 15 residues. V lost 3 bases to trimming and J lost 1 base, with 12 bases between them. The CDR3 sequence is CASSLDARTNTEAFF. The DNA of the CDR3 is TGTGCCAGCAGCTTGGATGCCAGAACGAACACTGAAGCTTTCTTT.

This clone came up a few times. This rearrangement joins TRBV5-5 to TRBJ1-3, with unresolved D. Germline CDR1 and CDR2: SGHKS and YYEKEE (reference sequence). This CDR3 comprises 17 residues. Deletions cut 0 bases from V and 0 bases from J, with 13 bases between. The chain's CDR3 is CASSLDGRESSGNTIYF. The CDR3 DNA sequence: TGTGCCAGCAGCTTGGATGGTAGGGAGAGCTCTGGAAACACCATATATTTT.

This clone was picked up a small number of times. The J gene is TRBJ1-4, the V gene TRBV18, with D possibly matching TRBD1 (5 bases). The germline V gene encodes CDR1 KGHSH and CDR2 LQKENI. The CDR3 sequence is 13 residues long. V was trimmed by 2 bases and J by 8 bases, leaving 9 bases between them. Here the CDR3 reads CASSPGGIEKLFF. The DNA for the CDR3 is TGTGCCAGCTCACCAGGGGGAATCGAAAAACTGTTTTTT.

The CDR3 bases are TGTGCCAGCAGCTTGGGCCAAAAAGGGGTCCATGAAAAACTGTTTTTT. Translating it yields CASSLGQKGVHEKLFF. The chain links TRBV5-8 to TRBJ1-4; the D gene is possibly TRBD1 (5 bases). Per germline, CDR1 SGHTS and CDR2 YDEGEE. The CDR3 is made up of 16 amino acids. V lost 0 bases, J lost 6 bases, and 15 bases lay in between.

This clone was seen a few times. The gene calls are TRBV9 and TRBJ2-3; D is unclear. Trimming took off 4 bases at V and 4 bases at J, with 13 bases between the two ends. The length of the CDR3 is 14 residues. Germline-derived CDR1 and CDR2 are SGDLS and YYNGEE. CDR3 residues: CASSSSGRADTQYF. The CDR3 DNA reads TGTGCCAGCAGCTCTAGTGGTAGGGCAGATACGCAGTATTTT.

This clone was picked up a small number of times. The chain employs TRBV10-3 and TRBJ1-1, with 9 bases fitting TRBD1. Looked up from germline, CDR1 is ENHRY and CDR2 is SYGVKD. V lost 10 bases and J lost 1; bases outside the gene matches: 13. The CDR3 spans 16 residues. The CDR3, as DNA: TGTGCCACCCTGGGGGGACAGGGTCTTGCGAACACTGAAGCTTTCTTT. Amino acids: CATLGGQGLANTEAFF.

The chain carries TRBV2 and TRBJ2-2, with 9 bases matching TRBD2. J was trimmed by 1 base and V by 7 bases; bases with no gene match: 10. The germline gives CDR1 SNHLY, CDR2 FYNNEI. This CDR3 spans 17 amino acids. The CDR3 sequence is CASTLIAGALNTGELFF. The CDR3 bases are TGTGCCAGCACCTTAATAGCGGGGGCACTGAACACCGGGGAGCTGTTTTTT.

CDR3 amino acids: CASGKGTGSLTNEKLFF. CDR3 coding DNA: TGTGCTAGTGGTAAAGGGACAGGGAGTTTAACTAATGAAAAACTGTTTTTT. The chain recombines TRBV12-5 with TRBJ1-4; 9 bases align to TRBD1. The germline CDR1 and CDR2 sequences are LGHNT and FRNRAP. The CDR3 runs to 17 residues. The V segment lost 5 bases and the J segment 1 base; nucleotides outside the gene matches: 8.

This clone was counted a few times. The CDR3 bases are TGCGCCAGCAGTGAGTCGGGACTAGCCAAAAACATTCAGTACTTC. As protein: CASSESGLAKNIQYF. The rearrangement links TRBV10-1 to TRBJ2-4, with D tentatively TRBD2 (6 bases). V dropped 0 bases and J dropped 0 bases, with 6 bases sitting between them. Germline V CDR1 and CDR2: WNHNN, SYGVQD (reference sequence). CDR3 length equals 15 residues.

CDR3 sequence: CASSSGAVPVPYGYTF. Here the CDR3 DNA reads TGTGCCAGTAGTAGCGGGGCGGTGCCCGTCCCCTATGGCTACACCTTC. The chain recombines TRBV19 with TRBJ1-2, with D perhaps TRBD1 (5 bases). The V and J ends lost 4 bases and 4 bases respectively, with 19 bases between them. The CDR3 has 16 residues. Germline assignment: CDR1 LNHDA and CDR2 SQIVND (reference sequence).

This clone was found once. The chain joins TRBV11-2 to TRBJ2-6; D remains unclear. The germline CDR1 and CDR2 sequences are SGHAT and FQNNGV. V gave up 2 bases and J gave up 4 bases, with 12 bases separating them. The CDR3 contains 16 residues. The DNA for the CDR3 is TGTGCCAGCAGCTTATCACGCGCGAGCGGGGCCAACGTCCTGACTTTC. Encoded protein: CASSLSRASGANVLTF.

This clone was observed a handful of times. The chain recombines TRBV7-8 with TRBJ1-1; tentative D call: TRBD1 (6 bases). The CDR3 has 16 amino acids. V lost 5 bases, J lost 0 bases, and 16 bases lay in between. CDR1 and CDR2 from the germline V gene are SGHVS and FQNEAQ. The CDR3 nucleotides are TGTGCCAGCAGCGTCCTACAGGGTCGGATGAACACTGAAGCTTTCTTT. Translating gives CASSVLQGRMNTEAFF.

J is TRBJ2-7 and V is TRBV6-5; TRBD2 might be the D (6 bases). The germline V gene encodes CDR1 MNHEY and CDR2 SVGAGI. The CDR3 has 11 amino acids. V was cut by 6 bases and J by 7 bases, with 10 bases left in between. The CDR3 DNA follows: TGTGCCAGCAGCCGGGGGAGGGAGCAGTACTTC. Its protein product is CASSRGREQYF.

In this sample, this clone turned up a few times. The chain couples TRBV18 to TRBJ2-1; D is possibly TRBD1 (5 bases). Germline V lookup: CDR1 KGHSH, CDR2 LQKENI. CDR3 length: 15 residues. Trimming took 3 bases from V and 4 from J, leaving 13 bases between them. The CDR3 loop is CASSPRRTTYNEQFF. DNA of the CDR3: TGTGCCAGCTCACCTCGACGGACAACTTACAATGAGCAGTTCTTC.

The V call is TRBV11-2, the J call TRBJ2-3, with 9 bases aligning to TRBD1. V shed 6 bases and J 3 bases; nucleotides not matched to a gene: 1. CDR3 length: 13 amino acids. Germline CDR1 reads SGHAT; CDR2 reads FQNNGV. Here the CDR3 reads CASRGQGTDTQYF. The DNA for the CDR3 is TGTGCCAGCAGAGGACAGGGGACAGATACGCAGTATTTT.

This clone was seen a handful of times. The J gene is TRBJ1-5, the V gene TRBV4-1; no reliable D call. Germline CDR1 reads MGHRA; CDR2 reads YSYEKL. CDR3 length equals 17 residues. Trimming cost V 0 bases and J 4 bases, with 16 bases left between them. The DNA for the CDR3 is TGCGCCAGCAGCCAAGATAAAGACCGATTGGAGAATCAGCCCCAGCATTTT. Translating it yields CASSQDKDRLENQPQHF.

The J gene is TRBJ2-1, the V gene TRBV7-6; 12 nucleotides agree with TRBD2. This CDR3 contains 15 residues. Germline CDR1 SGHVS, CDR2 FNYEAQ. Losses at the gene ends were 5 bases for V and 7 bases for J; bases not matched to a gene: 6. The CDR3 protein is CASSQTSGRRNEQFF. The CDR3 bases are TGTGCCAGCAGCCAAACTAGCGGGAGGAGGAATGAGCAGTTCTTC.

This clone was found a few times. The chain links TRBV6-1 to TRBJ2-7, with D uncertain. This CDR3 comprises 14 residues. The V gene's germline CDR1 is MNHNS and CDR2 SASEGT. Trimming pared 1 base from V and 3 bases from J, leaving 10 bases between. DNA of the CDR3: TGTGCCAGCAGTGAAGGGCCAAGCGTCTACGAGCAGTACTTC. Translated, it gives CASSEGPSVYEQYF.

J is TRBJ2-3 and V is TRBV7-2; D gene ambiguous. CDR1 is SGHTA, CDR2 FQGNSA, per germline. This CDR3 comprises 12 residues. V was shortened by 4 bases and J by 6 bases, with 8 bases between the two germline ends. CDR3 sequence: CASSSYMDTQYF. CDR3 bases: TGTGCCAGCAGCTCTTACATGGATACGCAGTATTTT.